Below, 7 T cell receptor beta chains from the same sample are listed, as sequenced in a study of molecular identifiers for immune sequencing clone quantification. MiXCR, applied by TCRdb to the PCR reads, yields one record per CDR3 protein. The sample includes approximately 54,000 distinct CDR3 sequences, around 27% of them seen just once. The sample was naive CD8+ T cells from blood, with Jurkat cell RNA spiked in. Subset given: FACS-sorted CD8+CD4-CCR7+CD45RA+ naive T cells. The source is a human donor in good health. Some libraries in this study had Jurkat cell RNA spiked in.

This clonotype was detected many times. The rearrangement uses TRBV7-9 and TRBJ1-1; D is uncertain. This CDR3 has 14 amino acids. V was trimmed by 3 bases and J by 4 bases, leaving 12 bases between them. Germline V lookup: CDR1 SEHNR, CDR2 FQNEAQ (reference sequence). This chain's CDR3 is CASSFSRGGTEAFF. DNA of the CDR3: TGTGCCAGCAGCTTTTCCCGGGGAGGCACTGAAGCTTTCTTT.

This clonotype was seen ten or more times. This rearrangement joins TRBV4-1 to TRBJ1-5; 8 bases are a match to TRBD1. Germline CDR1 and CDR2: MGHRA and YSYEKL. The CDR3 is made up of 18 amino acids. V dropped 5 bases and J dropped 0; count of bases not matched to a gene: 12. CDR3 sequence: CASSLAGGPFDSNQPQHF. CDR3 bases: TGCGCCAGCAGCTTAGCAGGGGGCCCTTTTGATAGCAATCAGCCCCAGCATTTT.

In the case of this clonotype: This may be a read error, as it is one base from a much larger clone. No conserved phenylalanine or tryptophan ends this CDR3, so it is likely a read error. V is TRBV27 and J is TRBJ1-1; D might be TRBD1 (6 bases). V was cut by 4 bases and J by 1 base, with 7 bases left in between. Germline CDR1 reads MNHEY; CDR2 reads SMNVEV (reference sequence). This CDR3 contains 13 residues. In DNA, the CDR3 is TGTGCCAGCAGTTGGACAGAGAACACTGAAGCTTTCTCT. Translation: CASSWTENTEAFS.

Many counts were recorded for this clonotype. The chain links TRBV11-2 to TRBJ1-1; no firm D call. The CDR3 runs 12 residues. CDR1 is SGHAT and CDR2 is FQNNGV in the germline V gene. V shed 2 bases and J shed 10 bases, with 11 bases lying between them. The CDR3 is CASSLLGAGAFF. CDR3 nucleotides: TGTGCCAGCAGCTTACTGGGTGCAGGAGCTTTCTTT. Together with reference TRBV11-2 and TRBJ1-1, the CDR3 gives the full variable domain: EAGVAQSPRYKIIEKRQSVAFWCNPISGHATLYWYQQILGQGPKLLIQFQNNGVVDDSQLPKDRFSAERLKGVDSTLKIQPAKLEDSAVYLCASSLLGAGAFFGQGTRLTVV.

This clonotype was seen repeatedly, ten times or more. The rearrangement joins TRBV10-3 to TRBJ2-1, with D tentatively TRBD1 (8 bases). The CDR3 totals 17 residues. Germline CDR1 and CDR2: ENHRY and SYGVKD. V was cut by 0 bases and J by 0 bases, with 12 bases left in between. CDR3 in amino acids: CAISESDRDYSYNEQFF. The CDR3 DNA follows: TGTGCCATCAGTGAGTCGGACAGGGACTACTCCTACAATGAGCAGTTCTTC.

As to this clonotype: A much larger clone lies one base from this, so it may be a read error. The chain carries TRBV7-9 and TRBJ2-5; the D gene is possibly TRBD2 (5 bases). V lost 5 bases and J 0 bases, leaving 13 bases between the germline ends. This CDR3 comprises 15 residues. Germline loops: CDR1 SEHNR, CDR2 FQNEAQ (reference sequence). The CDR3 sequence: CASSPIAPYQETQYF. The CDR3 nucleotides are TGTGCCAGCAGCCCTATAGCGCCGTACCAAGAGACCCAGTACTTC.

The V and J genes are TRBV14 and TRBJ1-2; a possible D gene is TRBD1 (5 bases). CDR3 length: 15 amino acids. V was pared by 1 base and J by 5 bases, with 14 bases between. Germline lookup yields CDR1 SGHDN and CDR2 FVKESK. The CDR3 bases are TGTGCCAGCAGCCAAGCCCAAGGACACCCTTATGGCTACACCTTC. Translating gives CASSQAQGHPYGYTF.